What follows is one T cell receptor (beta chain) and its context. Its cognate antigen is unknown. This PCR relied on a set of 60 Vbeta primers and 13 Jbeta primers. Here immunoSEQ multiplex PCR was the method, and the copy in TCRdb shows in-frame clones only, minus some. The sample includes approximately 110,000 clones, 60% to 80% of them seen just once. These data come from a study of cytomegalovirus exposure and HLA in healthy donors. Study at large: Earlier sequencing of 150 million to 200 million T cells yielded roughly 100 million unique TCR beta sequences. Approximately 80 million unique TCRs from HLA-typed donors were held in an early data release.

The CDR3 totals 13 residues. The J segment lost 1 base and the V segment lost 10 bases, leaving 6 bases of the junction unmatched. Regarding the study as a whole: Later analysis associated a missense DCLRE1C variant with TCR beta V- and J-gene trimming.

Despite likely unrecorded immune exposures, the donors were nominally healthy at the time of sampling. The chain couples TRBV6-7 to TRBJ1-1, with 7 nucleotides matching TRBD1. TRBV6-7 carries the ORF label, with uncertain function. The sequence derives from a middle-aged man in good health and CMV-seropositive. The sequenced sample was PBMCs. CDR3 residues: CATQTGRNTEAFF. CDR3 in DNA: TGTGCCACTCAGACAGGGAGGAACACTGAAGCTTTCTTT.